Listed here are 4 T cell receptor beta chains from one sample, sequenced in a study of blood T cell repertoires in COVID-19. Produced via immunoSEQ multiplex PCR; TCRdb's table is partial and in-frame only. The table has roughly 380,000 clones, 81% seen once; the top ten hold more than 1%. Input material: peripheral blood. The origin of the receptors is a human donor with acute or convalescent COVID-19. The donor label of this sample is uncertain.

The genes are TRBV4-2 and TRBJ1-5, with unresolved D. The CDR3 sequence is 17 residues long. Germline V CDR1 and CDR2: LGHNA, YNFKEQ. Between the trimmed V and J ends, which lost 0 bases and 0 bases, there was a span of 12 bases. The CDR3 DNA follows: TGTGCCAGCAGCCAAGATGTGACGACAAATAGCAATCAGCCCCAGCATTTT. Residues: CASSQDVTTNSNQPQHF.

A few counts support this clone. The V call is TRBV28, the J call TRBJ1-2, with TRBD1 as a possible D gene (5 bases). CDR1 MDHEN and CDR2 SYDVKM come from the germline V gene. Trimming took off 2 bases at V and 7 bases at J, with 14 bases between the two ends. This CDR3 has 14 amino acids. The CDR3 DNA reads as TGTGCCAGCAGTTTAATGGAGGGGTCGGGTGGCTACACCTTC. This gives the protein CASSLMEGSGGYTF.

The DNA of the CDR3 is TGCGCCAGCAGCTGGGGCACAGTCCTGAACTATGGCTACACCTTC. Its translation: CASSWGTVLNYGYTF. The chain joins TRBV5-1 to TRBJ1-2; tentative D call: TRBD1 (5 bases). The CDR3 is 15 residues long. The V gene lost 3 bases and the J gene lost 2 bases, with 14 bases spanning the gap. Germline V CDR1 and CDR2: SGHRS, YFSETQ.

This chain uses TRBV9 with TRBJ2-2, with TRBD2 matching over 8 bases. The CDR3 has 17 residues. With 4 bases clipped from V and 4 bases from J, the junction kept 12 bases outside the gene matches. CDR1 and CDR2 (germline): SGDLS, YYNGEE. The CDR3 loop is CASSPRLVSGVTGELFF. The CDR3, as DNA: TGTGCCAGCAGCCCCCGTTTGGTTAGCGGGGTCACCGGGGAGCTGTTTTTT. Combining the CDR3 with reference TRBV9 and TRBJ2-2 gives the whole variable domain DSGVTQTPKHLITATGQRVTLRCSPRSGDLSVYWYQQSLDQGLQFLIQYYNGEERAKGNILERFSAQQFPDLHSELNLSSLELGDSALYFCASSPRLVSGVTGELFFGEGSRLTVL.